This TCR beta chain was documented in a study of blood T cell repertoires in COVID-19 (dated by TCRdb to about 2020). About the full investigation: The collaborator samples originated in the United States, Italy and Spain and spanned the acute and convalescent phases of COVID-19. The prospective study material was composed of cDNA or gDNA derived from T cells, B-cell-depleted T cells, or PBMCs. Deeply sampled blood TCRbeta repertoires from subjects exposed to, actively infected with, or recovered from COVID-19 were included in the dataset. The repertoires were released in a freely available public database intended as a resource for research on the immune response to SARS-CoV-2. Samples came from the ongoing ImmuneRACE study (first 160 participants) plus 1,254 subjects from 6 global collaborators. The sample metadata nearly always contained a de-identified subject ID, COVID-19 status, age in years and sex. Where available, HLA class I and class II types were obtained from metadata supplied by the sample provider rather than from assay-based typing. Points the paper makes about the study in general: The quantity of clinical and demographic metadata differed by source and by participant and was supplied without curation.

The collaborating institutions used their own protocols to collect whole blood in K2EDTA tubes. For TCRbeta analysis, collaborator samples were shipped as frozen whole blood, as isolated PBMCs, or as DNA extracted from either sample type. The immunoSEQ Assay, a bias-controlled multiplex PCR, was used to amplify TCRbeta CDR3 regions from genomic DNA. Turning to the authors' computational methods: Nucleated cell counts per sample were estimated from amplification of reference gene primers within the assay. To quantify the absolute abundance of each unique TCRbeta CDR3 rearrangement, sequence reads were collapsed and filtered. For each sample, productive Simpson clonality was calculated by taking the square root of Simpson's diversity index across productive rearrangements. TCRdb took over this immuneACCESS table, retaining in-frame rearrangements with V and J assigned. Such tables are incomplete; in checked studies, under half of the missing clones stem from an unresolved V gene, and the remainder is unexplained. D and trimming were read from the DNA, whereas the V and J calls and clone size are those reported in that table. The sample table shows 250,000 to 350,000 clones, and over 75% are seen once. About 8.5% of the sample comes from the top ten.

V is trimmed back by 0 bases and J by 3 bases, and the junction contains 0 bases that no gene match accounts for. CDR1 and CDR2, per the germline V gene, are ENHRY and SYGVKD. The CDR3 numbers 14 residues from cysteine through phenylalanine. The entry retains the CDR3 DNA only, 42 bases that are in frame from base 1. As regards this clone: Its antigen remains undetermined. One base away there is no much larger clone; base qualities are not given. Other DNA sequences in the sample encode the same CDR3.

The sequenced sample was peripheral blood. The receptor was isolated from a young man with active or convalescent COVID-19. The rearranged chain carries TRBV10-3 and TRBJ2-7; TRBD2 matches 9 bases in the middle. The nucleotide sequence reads TGTGCCATCAGTGAGTCTAGCGGGGGCTACGAGCAGTACTTC. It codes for CAISESSGGYEQYF.